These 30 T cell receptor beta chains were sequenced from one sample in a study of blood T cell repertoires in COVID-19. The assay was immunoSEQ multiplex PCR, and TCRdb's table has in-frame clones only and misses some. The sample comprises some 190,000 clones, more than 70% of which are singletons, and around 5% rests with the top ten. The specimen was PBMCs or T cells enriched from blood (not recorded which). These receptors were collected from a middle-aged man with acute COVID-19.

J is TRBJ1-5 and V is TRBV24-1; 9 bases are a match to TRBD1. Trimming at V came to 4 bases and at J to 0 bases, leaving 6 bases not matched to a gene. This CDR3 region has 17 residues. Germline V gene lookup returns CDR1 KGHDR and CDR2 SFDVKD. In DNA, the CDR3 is TGTGCCACCAGTGAAACCGGGACAGGGTATAGCAATCAGCCCCAGCATTTT. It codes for CATSETGTGYSNQPQHF.

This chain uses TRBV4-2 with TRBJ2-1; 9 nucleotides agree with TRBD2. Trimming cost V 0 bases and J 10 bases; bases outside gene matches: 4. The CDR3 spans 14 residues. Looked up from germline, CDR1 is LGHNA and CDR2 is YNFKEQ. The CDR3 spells CASSQEGLAKEQFF. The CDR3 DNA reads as TGTGCCAGCAGCCAAGAGGGACTAGCAAAGGAGCAGTTCTTC.

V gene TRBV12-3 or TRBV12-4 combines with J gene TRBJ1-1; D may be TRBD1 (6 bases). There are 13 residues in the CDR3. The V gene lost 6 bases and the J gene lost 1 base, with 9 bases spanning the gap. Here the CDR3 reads CASSKGGNTEAFF. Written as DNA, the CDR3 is TGTGCCAGCAGCAAAGGGGGGAACACTGAAGCTTTCTTT.

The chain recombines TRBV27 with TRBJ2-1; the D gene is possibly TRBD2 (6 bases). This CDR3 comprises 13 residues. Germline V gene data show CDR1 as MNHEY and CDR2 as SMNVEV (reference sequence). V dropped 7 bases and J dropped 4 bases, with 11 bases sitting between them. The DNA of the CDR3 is TGTGCCAGCACGGGACTGGGGTACAATGAGCAGTTCTTC. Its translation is CASTGLGYNEQFF.

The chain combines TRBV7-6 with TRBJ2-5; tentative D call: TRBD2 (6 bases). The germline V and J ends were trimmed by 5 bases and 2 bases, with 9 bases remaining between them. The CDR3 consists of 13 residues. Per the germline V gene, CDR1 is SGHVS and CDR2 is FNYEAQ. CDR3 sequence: CASSPTRQETQYF. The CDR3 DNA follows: TGTGCCAGCAGCCCGACTAGGCAAGAGACCCAGTACTTC.

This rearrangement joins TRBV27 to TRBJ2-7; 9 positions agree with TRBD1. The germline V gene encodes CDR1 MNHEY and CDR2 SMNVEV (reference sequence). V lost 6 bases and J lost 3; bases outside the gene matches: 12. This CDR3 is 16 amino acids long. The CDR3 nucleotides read TGTGCCAGCAGCCCCTTTCGAGGGACAGGGAACTACGAGCAGTACTTC. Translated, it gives CASSPFRGTGNYEQYF.

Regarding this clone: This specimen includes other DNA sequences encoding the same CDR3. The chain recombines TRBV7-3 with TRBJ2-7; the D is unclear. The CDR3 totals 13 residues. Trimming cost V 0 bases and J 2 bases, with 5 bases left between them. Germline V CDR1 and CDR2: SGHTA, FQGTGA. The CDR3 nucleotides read TGTGCCAGCAGCTTAACTTCGGCCTACGAGCAGTACTTC. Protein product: CASSLTSAYEQYF.

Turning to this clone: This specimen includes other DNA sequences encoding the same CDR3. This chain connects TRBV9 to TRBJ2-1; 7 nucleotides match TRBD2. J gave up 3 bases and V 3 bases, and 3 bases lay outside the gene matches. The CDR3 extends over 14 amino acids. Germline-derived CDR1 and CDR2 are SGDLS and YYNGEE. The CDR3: CASSATSSYNEQFF. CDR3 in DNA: TGTGCCAGCAGCGCGACTAGCAGCTACAATGAGCAGTTCTTC.

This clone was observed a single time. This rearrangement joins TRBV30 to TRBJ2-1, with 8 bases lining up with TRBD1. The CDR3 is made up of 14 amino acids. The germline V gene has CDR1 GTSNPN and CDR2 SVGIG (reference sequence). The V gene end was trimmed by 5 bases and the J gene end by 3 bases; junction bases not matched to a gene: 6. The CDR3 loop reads CAWATGGVYNEQFF. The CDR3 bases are TGTGCCTGGGCTACAGGGGGTGTCTACAATGAGCAGTTCTTC.

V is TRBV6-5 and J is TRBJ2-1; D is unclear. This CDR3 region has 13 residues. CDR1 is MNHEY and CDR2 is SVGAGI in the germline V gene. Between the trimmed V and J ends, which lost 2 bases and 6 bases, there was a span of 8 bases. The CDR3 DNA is TGTGCCAGCAGTTACGGAGTAAGCAATGAGCAGTTCTTC. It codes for CASSYGVSNEQFF.

The chain's CDR3 is CASSGSGAGANVLTF. CDR3 sequence (DNA): TGTGCCAGCAGCGGCTCGGGAGCTGGGGCCAACGTCCTGACTTTC. The chain is built from TRBV7-3 and TRBJ2-6; perhaps TRBD2 as D (6 bases). This CDR3 spans 15 amino acids. Looked up from germline, CDR1 is SGHTA and CDR2 is FQGTGA. Trimming left V 5 bases short and J 2 bases short, with 10 bases between. The full variable domain, with the rest looked up from reference TRBV7-3 and TRBJ2-6, is GAGVSQTPSNKVTEKGKYVELRCDPISGHTALYWYRQSLGQGPEFLIYFQGTGAADDSGLPNDRFFAVRPEGSVSTLKIQRTERGDSAVYLCASSGSGAGANVLTFGAGSRLTVL.

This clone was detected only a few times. CDR3 bases: TGTGCCAGCAGTGAAAAGGGGCACGAGCAGTACTTC. Its translation: CASSEKGHEQYF. V gene TRBV2 combines with J gene TRBJ2-7, with D tentatively TRBD1 (5 bases). This CDR3 has 12 amino acids. The germline gives CDR1 SNHLY, CDR2 FYNNEI. V lost 2 bases and J lost 5, with 7 bases in between.

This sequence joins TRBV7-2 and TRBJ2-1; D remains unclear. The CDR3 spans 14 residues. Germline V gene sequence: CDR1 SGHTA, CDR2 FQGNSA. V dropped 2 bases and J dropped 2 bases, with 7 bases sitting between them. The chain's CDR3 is CASSLTAAYNEQFF. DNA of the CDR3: TGTGCCAGCAGCTTAACTGCCGCCTACAATGAGCAGTTCTTC.

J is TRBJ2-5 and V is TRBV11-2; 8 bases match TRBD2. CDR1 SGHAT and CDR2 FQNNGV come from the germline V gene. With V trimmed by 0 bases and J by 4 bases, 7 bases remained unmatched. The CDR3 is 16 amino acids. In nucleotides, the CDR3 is TGTGCCAGCAGCTTAGATGTCGGGGGGGGCGGAGAGACCCAGTACTTC. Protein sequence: CASSLDVGGGGETQYF.

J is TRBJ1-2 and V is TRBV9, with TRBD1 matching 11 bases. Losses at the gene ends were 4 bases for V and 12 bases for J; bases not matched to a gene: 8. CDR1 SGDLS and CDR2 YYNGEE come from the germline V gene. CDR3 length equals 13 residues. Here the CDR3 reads CASSPGTGGKDTF. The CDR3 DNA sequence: TGTGCCAGCAGCCCCGGGACAGGGGGTAAGGACACCTTC.

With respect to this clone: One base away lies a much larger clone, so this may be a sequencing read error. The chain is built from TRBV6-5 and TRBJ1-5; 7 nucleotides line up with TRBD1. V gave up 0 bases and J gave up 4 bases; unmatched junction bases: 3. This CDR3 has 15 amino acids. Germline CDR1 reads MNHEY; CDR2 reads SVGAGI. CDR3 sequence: CASSYSAGGNQPQHF. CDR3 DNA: TGTGCCAGCAGTTACTCGGCAGGGGGTAATCAGCCCCAGCATTTT.

The CDR3 DNA reads TGCGCCAGCAGCCAAGCAGGGGGCAACTACAATGAGCAGTTCTTC. Encoded protein: CASSQAGGNYNEQFF. This rearrangement joins TRBV4-1 to TRBJ2-1; 8 bases agree with TRBD1. Germline-derived CDR1 and CDR2 are MGHRA and YSYEKL. V dropped 1 base and J dropped 3; count of bases not matched to a gene: 2. This CDR3 has 15 residues.

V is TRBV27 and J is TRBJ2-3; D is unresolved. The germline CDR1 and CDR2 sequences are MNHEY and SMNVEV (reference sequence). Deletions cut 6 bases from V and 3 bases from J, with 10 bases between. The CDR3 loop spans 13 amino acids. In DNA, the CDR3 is TGTGCCAGCAGGGGCCGGATTACAGATACGCAGTATTTT. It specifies CASRGRITDTQYF.

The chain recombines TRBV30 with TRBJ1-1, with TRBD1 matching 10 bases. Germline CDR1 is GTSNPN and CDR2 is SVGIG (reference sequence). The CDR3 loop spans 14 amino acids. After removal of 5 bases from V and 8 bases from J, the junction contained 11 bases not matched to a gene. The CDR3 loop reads CAWGVGGTGVEAFF. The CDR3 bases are TGTGCCTGGGGCGTGGGGGGGACAGGGGTAGAAGCTTTCTTT.

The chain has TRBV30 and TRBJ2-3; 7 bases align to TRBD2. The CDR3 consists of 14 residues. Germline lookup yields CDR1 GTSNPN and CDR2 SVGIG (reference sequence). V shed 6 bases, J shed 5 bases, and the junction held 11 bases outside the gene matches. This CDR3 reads CACHPRLAVDTQYF. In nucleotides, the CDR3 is TGTGCCTGTCACCCGCGGCTAGCGGTAGATACGCAGTATTTT.

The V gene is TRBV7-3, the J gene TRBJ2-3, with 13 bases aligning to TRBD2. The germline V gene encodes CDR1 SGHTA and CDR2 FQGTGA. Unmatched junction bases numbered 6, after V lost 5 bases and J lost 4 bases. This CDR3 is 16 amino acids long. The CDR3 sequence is CASSHPGLAGADTQYF. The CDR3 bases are TGTGCCAGCAGCCACCCCGGACTAGCGGGAGCAGATACGCAGTATTTT. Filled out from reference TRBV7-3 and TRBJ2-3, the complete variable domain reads GAGVSQTPSNKVTEKGKYVELRCDPISGHTALYWYRQSLGQGPEFLIYFQGTGAADDSGLPNDRFFAVRPEGSVSTLKIQRTERGDSAVYLCASSHPGLAGADTQYFGPGTRLTVL.

The chain's CDR3 is CASSQLEAHNEQFF. In DNA form, the CDR3 reads TGTGCCAGCAGCCAACTAGAGGCACACAATGAGCAGTTCTTC. This sequence joins TRBV4-2 and TRBJ2-1; no firm D call. The V and J ends lost 2 bases and 5 bases respectively, with 10 bases between them. The CDR3 is made up of 14 amino acids. Germline lookup yields CDR1 LGHNA and CDR2 YNFKEQ.

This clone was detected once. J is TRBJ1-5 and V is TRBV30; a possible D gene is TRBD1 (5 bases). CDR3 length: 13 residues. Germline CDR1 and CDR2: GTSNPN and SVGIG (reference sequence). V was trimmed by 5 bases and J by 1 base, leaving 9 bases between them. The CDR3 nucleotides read TGTGCCTGGGGGCAGGGAAGCAATCAGCCCCAGCATTTT. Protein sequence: CAWGQGSNQPQHF.

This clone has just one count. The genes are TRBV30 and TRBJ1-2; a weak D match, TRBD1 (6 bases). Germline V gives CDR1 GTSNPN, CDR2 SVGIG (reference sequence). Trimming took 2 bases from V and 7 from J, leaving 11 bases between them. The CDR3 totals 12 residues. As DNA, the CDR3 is TGTGCCTGGAGTCTGGGCAGGGGTGGCTACACCTTC. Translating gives CAWSLGRGGYTF.

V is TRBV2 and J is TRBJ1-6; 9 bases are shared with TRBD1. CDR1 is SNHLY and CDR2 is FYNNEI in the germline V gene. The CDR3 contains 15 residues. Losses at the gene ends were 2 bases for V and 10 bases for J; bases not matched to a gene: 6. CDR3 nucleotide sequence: TGTGCCAGCAGTGAATTGGGACAGGGTAGCTCACCCCTCCACTTT. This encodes CASSELGQGSSPLHF.

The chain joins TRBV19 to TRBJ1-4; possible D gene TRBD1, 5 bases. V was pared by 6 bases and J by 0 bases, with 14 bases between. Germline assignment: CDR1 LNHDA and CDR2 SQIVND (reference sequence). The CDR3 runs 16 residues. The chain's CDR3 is CASSTPPGTTNEKLFF. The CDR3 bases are TGTGCCAGTAGCACGCCACCAGGGACAACTAATGAAAAACTGTTTTTT.

CDR3 sequence reads: CSASENTEAFF. The CDR3 DNA reads TGCAGTGCATCAGAGAACACTGAAGCTTTCTTT. The J gene is TRBJ1-1, the V gene TRBV20-1; D remains unclear. Trimming pared 6 bases from V and 1 base from J, leaving 6 bases between. CDR1 is DFQATT and CDR2 is SNEGSKA in the germline V gene (reference sequence). The CDR3 covers 11 residues.

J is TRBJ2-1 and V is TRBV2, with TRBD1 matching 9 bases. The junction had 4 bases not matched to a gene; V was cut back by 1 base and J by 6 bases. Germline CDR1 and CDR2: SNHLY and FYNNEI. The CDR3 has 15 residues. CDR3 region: CASSEEGQGVNEQFF. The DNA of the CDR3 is TGTGCCAGCAGTGAAGAGGGACAGGGTGTCAATGAGCAGTTCTTC.

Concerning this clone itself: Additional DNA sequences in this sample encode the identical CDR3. The CDR3: CATSRKTGGNSPLHF. In nucleotides, the CDR3 is TGTGCCACCAGCCGAAAGACAGGAGGTAATTCACCCCTCCACTTT. The chain couples TRBV15 to TRBJ1-6, with D possibly matching TRBD1 (6 bases). Germline CDR1 is LNHNV and CDR2 is YYDKDF (reference sequence). This CDR3 region has 15 residues. V lost 5 bases, J lost 6 bases, and 14 bases lay in between. The full variable domain, in which reference TRBV15 and TRBJ1-6 provide the parts outside the CDR3, is DAMVIQNPRYQVTQFGKPVTLSCSQTLNHNVMYWYQQKSSQAPKLLFHYYDKDFNNEADTPDNFQSRRPNTSFCFLDIRSPGLGDTAMYLCATSRKTGGNSPLHFGNGTRLTVT.

The CDR3 loop reads CASSGASGSVEEQYF. The CDR3 bases are TGCGCCAGCAGTGGGGCTAGCGGGAGTGTTGAAGAGCAGTACTTC. V usage is TRBV10-2 and J usage is TRBJ2-7; 10 bases are shared with TRBD2. The CDR3 sequence is 15 residues long. Germline CDR1 WSHSY, CDR2 SAAADI. Germline trimming cut 4 bases from V and 7 bases from J; bases unmatched to any gene: 10.